These 5 T cell receptor beta chains originate from one sample sequenced in a study of T cell changes during pregnancy in multiple sclerosis. Produced via immunoSEQ multiplex PCR; TCRdb's table is partial and in-frame only. Of around 8,400 clones detected, around 87% appear once; the ten largest clones hold roughly 5.4%. Sequenced here: CD8+ T cells from peripheral blood mononuclear cells, sampled in the first trimester of pregnancy. These receptors all come from a female donor in good health, enrolled as a control in a pregnancy study.

The chain recombines TRBV4-2 with TRBJ2-2; 10 bases match TRBD2. J gave up 6 bases and V 0 bases, and 1 base lay outside the gene matches. The CDR3 is 15 amino acids. CDR1 and CDR2 (germline): LGHNA, YNFKEQ. The CDR3 sequence is CASSQESGGAGELFF. The DNA of the CDR3 is TGTGCCAGCAGCCAAGAAAGCGGGGGGGCCGGGGAGCTGTTTTTT.

The CDR3 DNA reads TGTGCCAGCAGTTTGGCCAGCGGGAGATACGAGCAGTACTTC. It yields the protein CASSLASGRYEQYF. The chain is built from TRBV28 and TRBJ2-7; 8 bases are a match to TRBD2. The length of the CDR3 is 14 residues. Germline assignment: CDR1 MDHEN and CDR2 SYDVKM. The J segment lost 4 bases and the V segment lost 3 bases, leaving 5 bases of the junction unmatched.

The chain combines TRBV4-1 with TRBJ2-2; D possibly corresponds to TRBD2 (5 bases). CDR3 size: 16 residues. In germline, CDR1 is MGHRA, CDR2 YSYEKL. Trimming removed 2 bases at V and 2 bases at J, with 12 bases between. CDR3 bases: TGCGCCAGCAGCCAACTAGAACTAGTAAACACCGGGGAGCTGTTTTTT. This sequence encodes CASSQLELVNTGELFF.

This chain connects TRBV4-3 to TRBJ2-7; the D gene is possibly TRBD2 (6 bases). The germline V gene has CDR1 LGHNA and CDR2 YSLEER. Trimming cost V 2 bases and J 5 bases, with 16 bases left between them. The CDR3 loop spans 15 amino acids. The CDR3 here is CASSQHPEGYHEQYF. CDR3 DNA: TGCGCCAGCAGCCAACACCCGGAGGGGTACCACGAGCAGTACTTC.

This clone is categorized as medium-sized. The chain has TRBV5-6 and TRBJ2-1, with 14 bases matching TRBD2. Germline V lookup: CDR1 SGHDT, CDR2 YYEEEE. This CDR3 comprises 17 residues. V lost 3 bases and J lost 0; bases outside the gene matches: 2. CDR3 loop: CASSSGTSGSSYNEQFF. In DNA, the CDR3 is TGTGCCAGCAGCTCCGGGACTAGCGGGAGCTCCTACAATGAGCAGTTCTTC.